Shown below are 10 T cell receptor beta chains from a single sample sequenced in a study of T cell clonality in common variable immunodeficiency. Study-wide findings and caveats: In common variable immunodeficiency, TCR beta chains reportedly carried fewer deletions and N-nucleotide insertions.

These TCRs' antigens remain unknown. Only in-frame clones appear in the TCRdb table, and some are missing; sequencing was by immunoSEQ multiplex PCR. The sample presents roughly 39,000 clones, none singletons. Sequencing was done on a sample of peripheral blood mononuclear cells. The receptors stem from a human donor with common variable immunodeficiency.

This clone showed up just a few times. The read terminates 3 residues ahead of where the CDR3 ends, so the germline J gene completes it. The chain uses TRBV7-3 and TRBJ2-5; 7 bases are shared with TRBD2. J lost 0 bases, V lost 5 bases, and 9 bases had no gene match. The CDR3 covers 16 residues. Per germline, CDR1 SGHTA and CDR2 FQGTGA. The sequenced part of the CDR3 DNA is TGTGCCAGCAGCCCGGGGACTACGGGAAACCAAGAGACC. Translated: CASSPGTTGNQET. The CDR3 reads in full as CASSPGTTGNQETQYF.

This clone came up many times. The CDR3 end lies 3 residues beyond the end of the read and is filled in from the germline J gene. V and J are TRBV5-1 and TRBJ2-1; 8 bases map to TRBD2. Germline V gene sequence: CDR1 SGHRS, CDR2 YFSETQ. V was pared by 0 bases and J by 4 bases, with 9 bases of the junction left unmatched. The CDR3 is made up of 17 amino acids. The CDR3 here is CASSLGSLAGLYNEQFF. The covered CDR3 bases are TGCGCCAGCAGCTTGGGCTCCCTAGCGGGCCTTTACAATGAG.

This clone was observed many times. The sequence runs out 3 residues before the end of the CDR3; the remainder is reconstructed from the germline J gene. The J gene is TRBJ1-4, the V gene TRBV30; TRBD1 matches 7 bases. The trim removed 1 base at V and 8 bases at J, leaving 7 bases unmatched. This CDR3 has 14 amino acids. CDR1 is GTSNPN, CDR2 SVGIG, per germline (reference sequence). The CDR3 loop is CAWSGTGRLEKLFF. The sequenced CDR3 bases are TGTGCCTGGAGTGGGACAGGTCGTCTCGAAAAA.

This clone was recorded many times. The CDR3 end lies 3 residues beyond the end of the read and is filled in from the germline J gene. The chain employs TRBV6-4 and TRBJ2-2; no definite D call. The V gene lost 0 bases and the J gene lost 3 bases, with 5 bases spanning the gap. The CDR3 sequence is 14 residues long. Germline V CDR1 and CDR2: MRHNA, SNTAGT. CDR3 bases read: TGTGCCAGCAGTGACTCGCAGGACACCGGGGAG. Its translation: CASSDSQDTGE. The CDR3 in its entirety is CASSDSQDTGELFF.

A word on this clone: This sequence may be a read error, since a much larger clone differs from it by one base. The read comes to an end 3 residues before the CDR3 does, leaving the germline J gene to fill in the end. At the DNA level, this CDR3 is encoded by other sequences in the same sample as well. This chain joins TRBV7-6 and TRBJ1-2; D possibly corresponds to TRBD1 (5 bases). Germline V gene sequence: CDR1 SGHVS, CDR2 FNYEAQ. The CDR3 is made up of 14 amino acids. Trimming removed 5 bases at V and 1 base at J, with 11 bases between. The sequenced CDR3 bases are TGTGCCAGCAGCCTAGGAGGGGATAACTATGGC. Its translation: CASSLGGDNYG. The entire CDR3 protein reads CASSLGGDNYGYTF.

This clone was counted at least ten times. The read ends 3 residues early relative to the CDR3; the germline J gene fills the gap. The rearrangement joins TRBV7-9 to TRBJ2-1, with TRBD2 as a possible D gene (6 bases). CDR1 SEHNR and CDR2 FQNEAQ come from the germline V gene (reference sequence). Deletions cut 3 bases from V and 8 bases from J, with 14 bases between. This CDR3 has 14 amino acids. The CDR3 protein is CASSFSRASDEQFF. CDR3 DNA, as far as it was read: TGTGCCAGCAGCTTCTCCCGGGCTAGCGATGAG.

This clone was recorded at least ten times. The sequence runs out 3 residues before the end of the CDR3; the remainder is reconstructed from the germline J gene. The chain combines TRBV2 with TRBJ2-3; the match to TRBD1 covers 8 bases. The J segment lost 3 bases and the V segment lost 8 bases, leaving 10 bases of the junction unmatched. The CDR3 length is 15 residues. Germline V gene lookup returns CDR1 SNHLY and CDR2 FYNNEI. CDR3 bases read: TGTGCCAGCCCATTCCGGGACAGGCTAACAGATACG. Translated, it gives CASPFRDRLTDT. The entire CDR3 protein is CASPFRDRLTDTQYF.

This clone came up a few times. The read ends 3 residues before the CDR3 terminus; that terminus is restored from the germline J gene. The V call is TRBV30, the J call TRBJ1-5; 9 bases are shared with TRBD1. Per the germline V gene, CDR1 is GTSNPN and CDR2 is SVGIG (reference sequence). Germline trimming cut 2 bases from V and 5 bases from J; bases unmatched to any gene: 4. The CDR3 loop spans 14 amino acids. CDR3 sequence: CAWSPGQGYQPQHF. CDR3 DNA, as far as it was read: TGTGCCTGGAGTCCGGGACAGGGATATCAGCCC.

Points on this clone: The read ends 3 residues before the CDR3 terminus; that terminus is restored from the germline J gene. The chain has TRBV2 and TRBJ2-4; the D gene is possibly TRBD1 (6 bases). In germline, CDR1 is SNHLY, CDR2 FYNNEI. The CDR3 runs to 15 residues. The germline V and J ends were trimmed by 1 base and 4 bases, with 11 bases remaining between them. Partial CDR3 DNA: TGTGCCAGCAGTGAAGGGACAGCTTTGAAAAACATT. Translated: CASSEGTALKNI. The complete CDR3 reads CASSEGTALKNIQYF.

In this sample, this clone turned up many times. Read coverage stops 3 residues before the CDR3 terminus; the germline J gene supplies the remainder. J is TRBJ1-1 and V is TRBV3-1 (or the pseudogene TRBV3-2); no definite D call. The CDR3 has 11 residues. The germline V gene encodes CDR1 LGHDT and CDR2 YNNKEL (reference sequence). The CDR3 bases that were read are TGTGCCAGCAGCGTCCGGGGAGAA. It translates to CASSVRGE. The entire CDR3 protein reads CASSVRGEAFF.